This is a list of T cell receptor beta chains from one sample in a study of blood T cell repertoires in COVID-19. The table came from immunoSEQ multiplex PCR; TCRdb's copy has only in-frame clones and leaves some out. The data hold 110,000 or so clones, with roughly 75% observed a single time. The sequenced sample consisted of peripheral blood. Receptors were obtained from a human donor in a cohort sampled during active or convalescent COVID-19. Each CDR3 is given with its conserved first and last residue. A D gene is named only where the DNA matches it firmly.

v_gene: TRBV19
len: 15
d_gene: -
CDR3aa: CASSITGPRAQPQHF

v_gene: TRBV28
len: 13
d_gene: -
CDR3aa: CASSFDKTIPYTF

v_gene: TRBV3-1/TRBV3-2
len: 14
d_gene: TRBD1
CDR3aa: CASSHPGQSYEQYF

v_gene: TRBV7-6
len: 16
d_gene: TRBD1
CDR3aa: CASSLGSGTGGSGYTF

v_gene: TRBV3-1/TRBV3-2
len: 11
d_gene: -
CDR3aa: CASSRQDTQYF

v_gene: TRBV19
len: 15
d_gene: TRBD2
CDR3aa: CASSIGRLAYNEQFF

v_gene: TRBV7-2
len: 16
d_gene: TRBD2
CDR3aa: CASSEGLAEAQETQYF

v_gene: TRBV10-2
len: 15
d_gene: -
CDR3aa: CASSEGSGAGNTIYF

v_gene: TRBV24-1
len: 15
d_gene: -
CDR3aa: CATSDVGTGANVLTF

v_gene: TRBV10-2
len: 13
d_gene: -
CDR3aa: CASSVVRNTEAFF

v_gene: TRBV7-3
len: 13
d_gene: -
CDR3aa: CASSSRYQETQYF

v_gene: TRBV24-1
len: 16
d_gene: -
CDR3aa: CATSDTTVRSVNDYTF

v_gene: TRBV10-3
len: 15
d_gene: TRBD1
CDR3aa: CATSYSGTGDYEQYF

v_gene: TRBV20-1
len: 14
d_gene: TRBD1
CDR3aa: CSASGQAIRYGYTF

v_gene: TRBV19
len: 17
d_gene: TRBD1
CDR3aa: CASSPDRGRSYNSPLHF

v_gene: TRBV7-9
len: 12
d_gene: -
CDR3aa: CASSARRAGYTF

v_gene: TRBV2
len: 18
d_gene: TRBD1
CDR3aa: CASKKYRGQGGYTDTQYF

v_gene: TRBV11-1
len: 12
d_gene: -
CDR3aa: CASSWESHEQFF